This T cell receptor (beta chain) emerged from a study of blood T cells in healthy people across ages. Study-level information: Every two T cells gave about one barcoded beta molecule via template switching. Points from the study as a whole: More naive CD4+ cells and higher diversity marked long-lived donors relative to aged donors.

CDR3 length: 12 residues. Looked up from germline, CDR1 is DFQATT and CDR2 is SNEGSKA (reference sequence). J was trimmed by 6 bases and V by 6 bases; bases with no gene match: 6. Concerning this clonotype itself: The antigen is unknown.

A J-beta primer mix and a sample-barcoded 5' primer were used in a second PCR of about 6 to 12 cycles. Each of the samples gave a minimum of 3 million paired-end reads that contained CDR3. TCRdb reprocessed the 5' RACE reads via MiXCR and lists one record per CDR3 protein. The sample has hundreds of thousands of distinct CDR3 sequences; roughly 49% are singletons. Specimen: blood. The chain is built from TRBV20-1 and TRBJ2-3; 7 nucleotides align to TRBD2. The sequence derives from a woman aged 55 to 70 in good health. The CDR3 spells CSAGLVEDTQYF. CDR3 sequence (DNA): TGCAGTGCCGGACTAGTTGAGGATACGCAGTATTTT.